Listed below are T cell receptor beta chains from one sample, sequenced in a study of a mutant IDH1 vaccine in newly diagnosed glioma. Their antigen targets remain unknown. Sequencing was performed with immunoSEQ multiplex PCR; in TCRdb, only in-frame clones are kept and a portion is missing. This sample has about 41,000 clones, with around 87% found just once. The input for sequencing was PBMCs, taken from a glioma patient whose treatment included an IDH1 peptide vaccine. Source of these receptors: a man aged 35 to 55 with glioma. The CDR3 runs from the conserved cysteine through the conserved F or W.

v_call,j_call,cdr3_aa
TRBV19,TRBJ1-4,CASSMGAREKLFF
TRBV10-3,TRBJ1-6,CAISARVYNSPLHF
TRBV27,TRBJ1-2,CASSHQGAQGYTF
TRBV10-3,TRBJ1-5,CAISQTGGNQPQHF
TRBV28,TRBJ1-5,CASSEGDGAIQPQHF
TRBV11-2,TRBJ2-2,CASSWGGRTNTGELFF
TRBV27,TRBJ2-2,CASSGIGFAGTGELFF
TRBV9,TRBJ2-5,CASSPRAQETQYF
TRBV6-5,TRBJ1-1,CASKENTEAFF
TRBV19,TRBJ1-2,CASSMGRTPNYGYTF
TRBV7-9,TRBJ1-2,CASSLDAGLYGYTF
TRBV6-1,TRBJ2-2,CATQVGQGFTGELFF
TRBV18,TRBJ1-6,CASSEEGDSPLHF
TRBV7-5,TRBJ1-6,CVRSLEEPGGLGAPLHF
TRBV7-9,TRBJ2-7,CASSLGEWRWDEQYF
TRBV5-8,TRBJ2-7,CASSLRQFDYEQYF
TRBV29-1,TRBJ1-4,CSVARGEGEKLFF
TRBV4-3,TRBJ1-4,CASSQDGQVENEKLFF
TRBV19,TRBJ2-1,CASSIEGGLAIRLYNEQFF
TRBV27,TRBJ2-1,CASSLVGDEQFF
TRBV6-1,TRBJ2-3,CASREGRGLTDTQYF
TRBV6-1,TRBJ1-2,CASSDPPDRLLGYTF
TRBV7-2,TRBJ2-1,CAMPRAPTGVDEQFF
TRBV10-3,TRBJ1-2,CAISGDRGGYGYTF
TRBV4-2,TRBJ2-7,CASSLSPGGPYEQYF
TRBV5-1,TRBJ1-2,CASSLTGTDYGYTF
TRBV28,TRBJ1-5,CASTPWGAGSNQPQHF
TRBV5-5,TRBJ2-7,CASSLGAGLSYEQYF
TRBV23-1,TRBJ2-1,CASRRGLPGLAANEQFF
TRBV29-1,TRBJ2-5,CSVDTQAIGETQYF
TRBV15,TRBJ2-6,CATSRDGDTSGANVLTF
TRBV30,TRBJ1-4,CAWSVRTLGDEKLFF
TRBV7-9,TRBJ1-3,CASSLAGTAGNTIYF
TRBV27,TRBJ1-2,CASSLTGVEGYTF
TRBV25-1,TRBJ1-6,CASSENRGTTLHF
TRBV11-2,TRBJ2-2,CASSLVSSGRPTSGELFF
TRBV2,TRBJ1-1,CASSRAGVNTEAFF
TRBV29-1,TRBJ1-2,CSVGVLSGGYTF
TRBV18,TRBJ2-2,CASSPSNRGPNTGELFF
TRBV2,TRBJ2-1,CASRGGLVDEQFF
TRBV7-9,TRBJ1-3,CASRGDTIYF
TRBV10-3,TRBJ1-6,CAISVKDSYNSPLHF
TRBV27,TRBJ2-6,CASSRGQREGRFFGANVLTF
TRBV9,TRBJ2-7,CASSPSGRVGQYF
TRBV19,TRBJ2-5,CASRAPGETQYF
TRBV6-1,TRBJ1-5,CASSASGQGRHQPQHF
TRBV30,TRBJ1-1,CAWSVQGGGWIAEAFF
TRBV6-1,TRBJ2-1,CASRVLAGGPNEQFF
TRBV4-3,TRBJ1-2,CASSQDLNSLYGYTF
TRBV9,TRBJ1-4,CASSVEGRWAEKLFF
TRBV7-8,TRBJ2-3,CASSSLSTDTQYF
TRBV7-2,TRBJ2-7,CASTNNRDGYEQYF
TRBV30,TRBJ2-6,CACQRVAGANVLTF
TRBV9,TRBJ2-5,CASSVSGVRETQYF
TRBV28,TRBJ2-3,CASRRTDTQYF
TRBV14,TRBJ1-1,CASSQDLTGAGTEAFF
TRBV7-9,TRBJ2-7,CAINVGDSYEQYF
TRBV10-1,TRBJ2-2,CASSEFGYGTGELFF
TRBV4-1,TRBJ1-2,CASSRQGFSYGYTF
TRBV7-2,TRBJ1-5,CASSLRGGPDQPQHF